This TCR beta chain is from a study of control samples from healthy donors and cancer patients. Repertoires were generated with immunoSEQ multiplex PCR, while TCRdb's copy carries only in-frame clones and drops some. The sample has about 88,000 clones, approximately 93% seen once. Trimming removed 6 bases at V and 1 base at J, with 9 bases between. Germline values: CDR1 MDHEN, CDR2 SYDVKM. The CDR3 spans 14 residues. The source is a man aged 18 to 35 in good health. Sequences were obtained from blood. J is TRBJ2-2 and V is TRBV28, with D possibly being TRBD1 (5 bases). In nucleotides, the CDR3 is TGTGCCAGCAGCCAACAGGAGAACACCGGGGAGCTGTTTTTT. This encodes CASSQQENTGELFF.